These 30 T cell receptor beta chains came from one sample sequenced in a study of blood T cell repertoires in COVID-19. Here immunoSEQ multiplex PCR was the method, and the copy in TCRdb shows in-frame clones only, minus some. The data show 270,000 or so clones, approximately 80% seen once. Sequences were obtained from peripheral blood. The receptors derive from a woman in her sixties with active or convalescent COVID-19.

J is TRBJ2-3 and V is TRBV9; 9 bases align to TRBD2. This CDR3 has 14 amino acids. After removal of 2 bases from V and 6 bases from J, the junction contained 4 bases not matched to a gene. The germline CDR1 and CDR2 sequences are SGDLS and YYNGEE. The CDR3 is CASSVLAGRDTQYF. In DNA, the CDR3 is TGTGCCAGCAGCGTGCTAGCGGGGAGGGATACGCAGTATTTT. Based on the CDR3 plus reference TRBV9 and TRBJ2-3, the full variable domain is DSGVTQTPKHLITATGQRVTLRCSPRSGDLSVYWYQQSLDQGLQFLIQYYNGEERAKGNILERFSAQQFPDLHSELNLSSLELGDSALYFCASSVLAGRDTQYFGPGTRLTVL.

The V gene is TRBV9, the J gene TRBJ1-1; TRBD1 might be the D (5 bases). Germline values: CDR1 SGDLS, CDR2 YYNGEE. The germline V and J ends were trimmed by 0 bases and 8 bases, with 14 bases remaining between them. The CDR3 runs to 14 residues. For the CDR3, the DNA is TGTGCCAGCAGCGTAGGACAGCTTTTCCGAGAAGCTTTCTTT. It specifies CASSVGQLFREAFF.

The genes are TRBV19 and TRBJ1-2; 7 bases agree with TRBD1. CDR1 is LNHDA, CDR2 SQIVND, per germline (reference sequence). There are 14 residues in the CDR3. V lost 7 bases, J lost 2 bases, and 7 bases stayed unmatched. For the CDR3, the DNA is TGTGCCAGTACCGAAAACAGGGGCAACTATGGCTACACCTTC. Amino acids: CASTENRGNYGYTF.

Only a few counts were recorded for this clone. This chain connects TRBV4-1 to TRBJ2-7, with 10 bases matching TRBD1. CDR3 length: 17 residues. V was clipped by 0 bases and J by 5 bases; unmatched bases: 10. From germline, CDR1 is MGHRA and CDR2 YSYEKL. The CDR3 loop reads CASSQEFLGQGIDEQYF. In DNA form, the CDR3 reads TGCGCCAGCAGCCAAGAATTCTTGGGACAGGGGATCGACGAGCAGTACTTC.

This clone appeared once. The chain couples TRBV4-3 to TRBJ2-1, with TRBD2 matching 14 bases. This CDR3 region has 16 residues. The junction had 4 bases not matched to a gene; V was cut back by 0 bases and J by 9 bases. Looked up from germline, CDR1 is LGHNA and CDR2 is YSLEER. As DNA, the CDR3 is TGCGCCAGCAGCCAAGATCGAGGGACTAGCGGGGGTGAGCAGTTCTTC. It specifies CASSQDRGTSGGEQFF.

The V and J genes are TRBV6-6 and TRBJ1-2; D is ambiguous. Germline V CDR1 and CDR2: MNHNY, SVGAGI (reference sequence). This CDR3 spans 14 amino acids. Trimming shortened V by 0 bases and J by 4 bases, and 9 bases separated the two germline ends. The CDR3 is CASSYSRQIYGYTF. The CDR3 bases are TGTGCCAGCAGTTACTCCAGGCAGATCTATGGCTACACCTTC.

For the CDR3, the DNA is TGTGCCAGCACCATGGGACAGGGGGACACTGAAGCTTTCTTT. This codes for CASTMGQGDTEAFF. The chain links TRBV7-9 to TRBJ1-1; 11 nucleotides align to TRBD1. The CDR3 runs to 14 residues. Germline CDR1 is SEHNR and CDR2 is FQNEAQ (reference sequence). The junction had 4 bases not matched to a gene; V was cut back by 7 bases and J by 3 bases.

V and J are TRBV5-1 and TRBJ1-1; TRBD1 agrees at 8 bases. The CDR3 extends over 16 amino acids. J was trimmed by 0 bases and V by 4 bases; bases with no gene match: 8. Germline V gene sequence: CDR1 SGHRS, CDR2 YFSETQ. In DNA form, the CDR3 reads TGCGCCAGCAGCCCTGGTTGGACAGGGTTGAACACTGAAGCTTTCTTT. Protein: CASSPGWTGLNTEAFF.

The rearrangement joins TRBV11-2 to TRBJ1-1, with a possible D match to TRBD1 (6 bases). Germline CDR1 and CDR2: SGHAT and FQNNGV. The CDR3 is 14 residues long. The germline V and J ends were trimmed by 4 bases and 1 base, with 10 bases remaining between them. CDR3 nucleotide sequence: TGTGCCAGCAGCTCAACGACAGGGAACACTGAAGCTTTCTTT. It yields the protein CASSSTTGNTEAFF.

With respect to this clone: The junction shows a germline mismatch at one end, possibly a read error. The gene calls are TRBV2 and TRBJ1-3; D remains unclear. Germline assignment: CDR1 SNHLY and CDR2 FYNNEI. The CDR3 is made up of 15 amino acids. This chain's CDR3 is CASSENRFSGNTVYF. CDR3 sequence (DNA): TGTGCCAGCAGTGAAAACAGATTCTCTGGAAACACCGTATATTTT.

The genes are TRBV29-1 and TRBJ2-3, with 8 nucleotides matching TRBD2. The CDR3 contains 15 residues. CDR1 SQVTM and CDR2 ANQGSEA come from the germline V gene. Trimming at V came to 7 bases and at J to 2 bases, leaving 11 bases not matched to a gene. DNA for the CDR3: TGCAGCGGGACCGGGGGGGACCTACACACAGATACGCAGTATTTT. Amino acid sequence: CSGTGGDLHTDTQYF.

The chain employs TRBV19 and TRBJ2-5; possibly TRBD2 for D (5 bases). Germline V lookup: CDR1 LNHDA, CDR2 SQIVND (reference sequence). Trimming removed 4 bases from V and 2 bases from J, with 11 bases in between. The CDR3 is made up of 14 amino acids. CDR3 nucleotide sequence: TGTGCCAGTAGTAGGCGGGTCTCGCAAGAGACCCAGTACTTC. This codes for CASSRRVSQETQYF.

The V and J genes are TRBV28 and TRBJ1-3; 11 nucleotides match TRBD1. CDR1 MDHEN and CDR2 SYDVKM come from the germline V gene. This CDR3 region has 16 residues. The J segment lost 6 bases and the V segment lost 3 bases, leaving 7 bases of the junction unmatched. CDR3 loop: CASSLLPGQGVNTIYF. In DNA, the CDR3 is TGTGCCAGCAGTTTGTTACCGGGACAGGGGGTAAACACCATATATTTT.

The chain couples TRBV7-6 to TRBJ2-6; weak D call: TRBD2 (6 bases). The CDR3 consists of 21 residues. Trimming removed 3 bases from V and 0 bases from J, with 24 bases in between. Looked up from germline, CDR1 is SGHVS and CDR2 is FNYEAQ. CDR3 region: CASSFLDGYSRGNSGANVLTF. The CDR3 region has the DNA TGTGCCAGCAGCTTTCTAGATGGGTACTCGCGGGGAAACTCTGGGGCCAACGTCCTGACTTTC.

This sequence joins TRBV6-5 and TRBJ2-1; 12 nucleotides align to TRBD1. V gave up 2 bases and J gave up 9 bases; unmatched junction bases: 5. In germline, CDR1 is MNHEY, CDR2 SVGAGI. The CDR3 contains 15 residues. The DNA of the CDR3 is TGTGCCAGCAGTTACAGGGGACAGGGGGCTAGTGAGCAGTTCTTC. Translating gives CASSYRGQGASEQFF.

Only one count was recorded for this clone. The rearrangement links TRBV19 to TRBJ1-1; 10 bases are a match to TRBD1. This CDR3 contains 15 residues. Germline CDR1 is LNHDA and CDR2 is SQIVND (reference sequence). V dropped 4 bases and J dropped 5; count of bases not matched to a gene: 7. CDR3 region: CASSTTGGPGTEAFF. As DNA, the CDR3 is TGTGCCAGTAGTACGACAGGGGGCCCGGGGACTGAAGCTTTCTTT.

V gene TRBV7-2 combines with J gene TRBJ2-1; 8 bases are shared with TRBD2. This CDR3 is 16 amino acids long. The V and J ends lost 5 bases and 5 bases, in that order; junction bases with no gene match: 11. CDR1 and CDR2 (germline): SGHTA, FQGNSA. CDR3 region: CASSARSGLVDNEQFF. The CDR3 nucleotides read TGTGCCAGCAGCGCGCGCTCGGGACTAGTTGACAATGAGCAGTTCTTC.

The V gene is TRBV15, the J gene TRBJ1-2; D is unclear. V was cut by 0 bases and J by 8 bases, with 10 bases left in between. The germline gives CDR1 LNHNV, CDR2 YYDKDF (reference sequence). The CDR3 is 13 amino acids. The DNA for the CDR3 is TGTGCCACCAGCAGAGAAATTGGCGGGGGCTACACCTTC. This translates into CATSREIGGGYTF.

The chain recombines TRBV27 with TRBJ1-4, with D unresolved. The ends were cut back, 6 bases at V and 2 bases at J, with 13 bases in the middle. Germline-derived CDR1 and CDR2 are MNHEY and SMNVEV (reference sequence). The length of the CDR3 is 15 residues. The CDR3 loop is CASSRTGWTNEKLFF. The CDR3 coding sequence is TGTGCCAGCAGCCGAACGGGGTGGACTAATGAAAAACTGTTTTTT.

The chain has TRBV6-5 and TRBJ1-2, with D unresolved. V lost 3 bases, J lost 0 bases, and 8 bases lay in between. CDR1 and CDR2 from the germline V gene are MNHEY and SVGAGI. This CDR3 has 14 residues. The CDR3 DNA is TGTGCCAGCAGTTATTGGGGAGCTAACTATGGCTACACCTTC. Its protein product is CASSYWGANYGYTF.

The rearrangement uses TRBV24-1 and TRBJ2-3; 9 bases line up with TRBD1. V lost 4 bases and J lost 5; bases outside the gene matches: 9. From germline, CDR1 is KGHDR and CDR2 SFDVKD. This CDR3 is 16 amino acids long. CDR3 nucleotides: TGTGCCACCAGTGAAACGCGGACAGGGGCCCAAGATACGCAGTATTTT. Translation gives CATSETRTGAQDTQYF.

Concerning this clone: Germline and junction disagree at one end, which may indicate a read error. CDR3: CASSSPIMGGSYEQYF. The CDR3 DNA is TGTGCCAGCAGCTCCCCAATCATGGGAGGGTCCTATGAGCAGTACTTC. The chain couples TRBV7-6 to TRBJ2-7; TRBD2 aligns across 7 bases. Germline values: CDR1 SGHVS, CDR2 FNYEAQ. The CDR3 totals 16 residues.

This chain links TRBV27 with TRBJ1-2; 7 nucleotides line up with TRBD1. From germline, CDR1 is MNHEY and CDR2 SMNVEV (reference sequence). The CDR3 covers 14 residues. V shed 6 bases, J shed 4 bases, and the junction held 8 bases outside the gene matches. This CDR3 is CASSLQGLGYGYTF. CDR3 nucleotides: TGTGCCAGCAGCTTACAGGGGTTAGGCTATGGCTACACCTTC.

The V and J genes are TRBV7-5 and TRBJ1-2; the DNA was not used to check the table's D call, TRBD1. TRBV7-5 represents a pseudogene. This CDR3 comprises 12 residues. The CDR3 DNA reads TGTGCCAGTAGGGACAGGGGCTATGGCTACACCTTC. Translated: CASRDRGYGYTF.

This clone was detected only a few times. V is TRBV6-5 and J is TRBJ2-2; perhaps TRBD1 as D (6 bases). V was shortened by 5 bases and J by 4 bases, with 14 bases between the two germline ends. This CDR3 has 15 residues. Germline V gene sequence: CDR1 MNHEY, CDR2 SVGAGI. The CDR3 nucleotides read TGTGCCAGCAGTACACAGGGCCGGGGCACCGGGGAGCTGTTTTTT. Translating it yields CASSTQGRGTGELFF.

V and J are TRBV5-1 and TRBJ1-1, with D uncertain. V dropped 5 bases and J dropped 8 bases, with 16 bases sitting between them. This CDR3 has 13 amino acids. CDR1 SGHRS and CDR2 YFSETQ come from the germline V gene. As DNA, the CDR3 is TGCGCCAGCAGATCTCACAGAACCCTAGAAGCTTTCTTT. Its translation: CASRSHRTLEAFF.

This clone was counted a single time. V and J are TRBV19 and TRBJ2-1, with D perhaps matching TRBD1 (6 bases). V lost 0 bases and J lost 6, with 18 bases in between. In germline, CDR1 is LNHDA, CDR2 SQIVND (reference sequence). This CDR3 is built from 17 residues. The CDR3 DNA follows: TGTGCCAGTAGTATAGATTTTCTCCCGACAGGCCCCAATGAGCAGTTCTTC. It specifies CASSIDFLPTGPNEQFF.

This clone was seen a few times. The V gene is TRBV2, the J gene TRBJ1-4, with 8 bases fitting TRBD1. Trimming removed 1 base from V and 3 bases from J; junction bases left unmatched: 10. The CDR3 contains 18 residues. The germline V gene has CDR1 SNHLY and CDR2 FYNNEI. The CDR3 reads CASSEVGDRNPSNEKLFF. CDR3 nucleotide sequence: TGTGCCAGCAGTGAAGTTGGGGACAGGAATCCTTCTAATGAAAAACTGTTTTTT. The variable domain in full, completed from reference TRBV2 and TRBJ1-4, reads EPEVTQTPSHQVTQMGQEVILRCVPISNHLYFYWYRQILGQKVEFLVSFYNNEISEKSEIFDDQFSVERPDGSNFTLKIRSTKLEDSAMYFCASSEVGDRNPSNEKLFFGSGTQLSVL.

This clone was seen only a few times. This CDR3 is CAWSRGANVLTF. In nucleotides, the CDR3 is TGTGCCTGGAGTCGTGGGGCCAACGTCCTGACTTTC. The genes are TRBV30 and TRBJ2-6, with D hard to call. There are 12 residues in the CDR3. Per the germline V gene, CDR1 is GTSNPN and CDR2 is SVGIG (reference sequence). Trimming stripped 2 bases from V and 3 bases from J, with 2 bases between.

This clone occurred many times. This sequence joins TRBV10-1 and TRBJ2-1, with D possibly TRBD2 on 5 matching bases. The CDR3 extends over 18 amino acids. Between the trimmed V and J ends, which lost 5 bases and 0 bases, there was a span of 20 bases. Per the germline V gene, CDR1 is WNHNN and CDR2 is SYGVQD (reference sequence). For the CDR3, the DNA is TGCGCCAGCAGTCCCCCAGGTGAGAGCGGAGACTCCTACAATGAGCAGTTCTTC. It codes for CASSPPGESGDSYNEQFF.